This T cell receptor (beta chain) was profiled in a study of glioma-infiltrating T cells after dendritic cell vaccination. The PCR used 60 V beta and 13 J beta primers. TCRdb's table, derived via immunoSEQ multiplex PCR, lists solely in-frame clones and lacks some. Of tens of thousands of clones listed, around 86% are singletons. The CDR3 sequence is 18 residues long. Germline assignment: CDR1 LNHDA and CDR2 SQIVND (reference sequence). The V segment lost 5 bases and the J segment 4 bases; nucleotides outside the gene matches: 16. This receptor was taken from a human donor with glioblastoma. The chain joins TRBV19 to TRBJ1-2; 10 bases line up with TRBD1. Sequencing was performed on blood, taken before dendritic cell vaccination. CDR3 region: CASSQGTGEVRTGYGYTF. The CDR3, as DNA: TGTGCCAGTAGTCAGGGGACAGGGGAAGTGCGGACCGGCTATGGCTACACCTTC.